These 8 T cell receptor beta chains were sequenced from one sample in a study of blood T cell repertoires in COVID-19. Sequenced by immunoSEQ multiplex PCR; TCRdb stores in-frame clones only, minus some. The sample has hundreds of thousands of clones, 90% seen once; the top ten hold 2% to 3%. Source material: PBMCs or T cells enriched from blood (not recorded which). The receptor source for this set is a man aged 55 to 69 who had recovered from COVID-19.

This clone occurred once. This sequence joins TRBV5-1 and TRBJ2-1; a weak D match, TRBD1 (5 bases). Germline CDR1 and CDR2: SGHRS and YFSETQ. This CDR3 region has 17 residues. V dropped 4 bases and J dropped 4 bases, with 21 bases sitting between them. The CDR3 region is CASSPRTLKGVYNEQFF. The CDR3 nucleotides are TGCGCCAGCAGCCCCCGGACACTGAAGGGCGTATACAATGAGCAGTTCTTC.

V gene TRBV7-9 combines with J gene TRBJ2-3; D might be TRBD2 (5 bases). V gave up 1 base and J gave up 3 bases, with 11 bases separating them. Germline assignment: CDR1 SEHNR and CDR2 FQNEAQ (reference sequence). The CDR3 consists of 15 residues. CDR3: CASSLEEGRTDTQYF. For the CDR3, the DNA is TGTGCCAGCAGCTTAGAAGAGGGTAGAACAGATACGCAGTATTTT.

The chain uses TRBV3-1 (or the pseudogene TRBV3-2) and TRBJ2-7; D perhaps matches TRBD2 (6 bases). The CDR3 runs to 16 residues. The V gene lost 4 bases and the J gene lost 6 bases, with 22 bases spanning the gap. Germline CDR1 LGHDT, CDR2 YNNKEL (reference sequence). DNA of the CDR3: TGTGCCAGCAGCCGGTCCCGGGACTCCCCCCCTCGCGAGCAGTACTTC. This gives the protein CASSRSRDSPPREQYF.

The rearrangement links TRBV9 to TRBJ1-2; D gene unclear. The CDR3 is made up of 14 amino acids. Germline CDR1 and CDR2: SGDLS and YYNGEE. Trimming took off 2 bases at V and 6 bases at J, with 14 bases between the two ends. In DNA form, the CDR3 reads TGTGCCAGCAGCGTGGAGGTCGGGCCTCATGGCTACACCTTC. Translation gives CASSVEVGPHGYTF.

This chain uses TRBV7-4 with TRBJ1-5, with TRBD1 identical over 8 bases. The CDR3 has 17 residues. Per germline, CDR1 SGHVT and CDR2 SQSDAQ. The trim removed 5 bases at V and 3 bases at J, leaving 12 bases unmatched. CDR3 protein: CASSPQDRVYFNQPQHF. CDR3 in DNA: TGTGCCAGCAGCCCACAGGACAGGGTTTACTTCAATCAGCCCCAGCATTTT.

The chain links TRBV19 to TRBJ1-5; a weak D match, TRBD1 (5 bases). V dropped 4 bases and J dropped 2 bases, with 15 bases sitting between them. This CDR3 is 16 amino acids long. CDR1 and CDR2 (germline): LNHDA, SQIVND (reference sequence). CDR3 loop: CASSTSWGDGNQPQHF. The CDR3 coding sequence is TGTGCCAGTAGTACCTCCTGGGGGGATGGCAATCAGCCCCAGCATTTT.

On this clone itself: The junction shows a germline mismatch at one end, possibly a read error. Other DNA sequences from this sample encode an identical CDR3 as well. CDR3 bases: TGCGCCAGCAGCACGATACCAGAGGCCTACGAGCAGTACTTC. It translates to CASSTIPEAYEQYF. The gene calls are TRBV11-2 and TRBJ2-7; the D is unclear. CDR3 size: 14 residues. Germline-derived CDR1 and CDR2 are SGHAT and FQNNGV.

The chain carries TRBV6-5 and TRBJ1-5; unclear D gene. Trimming left V 6 bases short and J 0 bases short, with 6 bases between. CDR1 is MNHEY and CDR2 is SVGAGI in the germline V gene. The CDR3 has 13 residues. This CDR3 is CASRLNSNQPQHF. CDR3 sequence (DNA): TGTGCCAGCAGACTAAATAGCAATCAGCCCCAGCATTTT.